What follows are 20 T cell receptor beta chains derived from one specimen sequenced in a study of identical twins. MiXCR was run by TCRdb on the 5' RACE reads, yielding one entry per CDR3 protein. The sample carries 500,000 to 600,000 distinct CDR3 sequences, approximately 22% recorded once. The same sample was also studied in work on T cells expressing NK-cell markers.

Sample: CD4+ T cells sorted from blood. Receptor source: a woman under 30 in good health.

The table lists this clonotype with a few counts. CDR3 nucleotides: TGTGCCAGCAGCCATGCCCGCACGCAAGAGACCCAGTACTTC. Its protein product is CASSHARTQETQYF. The chain combines TRBV4-2 with TRBJ2-5; D gene uncertain. The CDR3 is 14 residues long. Trimming took off 3 bases at V and 2 bases at J, with 10 bases between the two ends. Germline assignment: CDR1 LGHNA and CDR2 YNFKEQ.

This rearrangement joins TRBV9 to TRBJ2-3, with 9 bases matching TRBD2. The CDR3 consists of 14 residues. V lost 2 bases to trimming and J lost 4 bases; unmatched junction nucleotides: 2. Germline V CDR1 and CDR2: SGDLS, YYNGEE. The CDR3 DNA reads as TGTGCCAGCAGCGTTCTAGCGGGATCAGATACGCAGTATTTT. Translation: CASSVLAGSDTQYF.

This clonotype was counted many times. The rearrangement joins TRBV12-3 or TRBV12-4 to TRBJ1-1; 9 bases are shared with TRBD1. Germline trimming cut 6 bases from V and 1 base from J; bases unmatched to any gene: 3. The CDR3 runs 14 residues. CDR3 coding DNA: TGTGCCAGCAGCCGGGGACAGGGGAACACTGAAGCTTTCTTT. Translating gives CASSRGQGNTEAFF.

The chain joins TRBV18 to TRBJ1-1; no clear D. Germline values: CDR1 KGHSH, CDR2 LQKENI. V gave up 3 bases and J gave up 8 bases, with 16 bases separating them. This CDR3 contains 14 residues. CDR3 sequence (DNA): TGTGCCAGCTCACCCCAACCGAACCTTTCGGAAGCTTTCTTT. Protein: CASSPQPNLSEAFF.

V and J are TRBV20-1 and TRBJ2-5; TRBD2 matches at 8 bases. V lost 3 bases to trimming and J lost 4 bases; unmatched junction nucleotides: 7. This CDR3 is built from 14 residues. The germline V gene has CDR1 DFQATT and CDR2 SNEGSKA (reference sequence). CDR3 in amino acids: CSASPSGPRETQYF. CDR3 DNA: TGCAGTGCTAGCCCTAGCGGGCCCCGAGAGACCCAGTACTTC.

CDR3 sequence: CASSPPGQGAETQYF. The CDR3 DNA follows: TGTGCCAGCTCACCTCCGGGACAGGGGGCAGAGACCCAGTACTTC. This chain joins TRBV18 and TRBJ2-5; 12 nucleotides agree with TRBD1. The CDR3 sequence is 15 residues long. Trimming cost V 3 bases and J 4 bases; bases outside gene matches: 3. Per the germline V gene, CDR1 is KGHSH and CDR2 is LQKENI.

As DNA, the CDR3 is TGCAGTGCCGTCGACAGGTTGTATGGCTACACCTTC. Protein sequence: CSAVDRLYGYTF. The rearrangement joins TRBV20-1 to TRBJ1-2; weak D call: TRBD1 (6 bases). The CDR3 is 12 amino acids. Trimming pared 6 bases from V and 5 bases from J, leaving 13 bases between. The germline CDR1 and CDR2 sequences are DFQATT and SNEGSKA (reference sequence).

The rearrangement uses TRBV6-2 or TRBV6-3 and TRBJ2-7; the D gene is possibly TRBD1 (7 bases). V shed 2 bases and J shed 4 bases, with 12 bases lying between them. Germline-derived CDR1 and CDR2 are MNHEY and SVGEGT. There are 14 residues in the CDR3. The CDR3 DNA is TGTGCCAGCAGTTACAGGCAGGGGGGATACGAGCAGTACTTC. The encoded protein is CASSYRQGGYEQYF.

This clonotype occurred a few times. This chain joins TRBV11-2 and TRBJ1-2, with a possible D match to TRBD1 (6 bases). Germline CDR1 reads SGHAT; CDR2 reads FQNNGV. The CDR3 covers 13 residues. Trimming stripped 11 bases from V and 8 bases from J, with 21 bases between. CDR3 residues: CASSGGPGQGYTF. The CDR3 nucleotides are TGTGCCTCAAGCGGGGGGCCAGGGCAAGGCTACACCTTC.

DNA of the CDR3: TGCGCCAGCAAGGAACAGGGGGCTGCCAATGAGCAGTTCTTC. It translates to CASKEQGAANEQFF. The chain employs TRBV5-1 and TRBJ2-1, with TRBD1 matching over 9 bases. Germline CDR1 SGHRS, CDR2 YFSETQ. Germline trimming cut 6 bases from V and 6 bases from J; bases unmatched to any gene: 7. CDR3 length equals 14 residues.

The J gene is TRBJ1-2, the V gene TRBV5-6; D is possibly TRBD1 (6 bases). CDR3 length equals 14 residues. V shed 3 bases and J shed 4 bases, with 13 bases lying between them. CDR1 is SGHDT, CDR2 YYEEEE, per germline. The chain's CDR3 is CASSWGRGAYGYTF. CDR3 nucleotides: TGTGCCAGCAGCTGGGGCCGGGGGGCCTATGGCTACACCTTC.

This chain uses TRBV20-1 with TRBJ2-1, with 13 nucleotides matching TRBD2. CDR1 and CDR2 from the germline V gene are DFQATT and SNEGSKA (reference sequence). This CDR3 contains 12 residues. The CDR3 loop reads CRGTSGINEQFF. Here the CDR3 DNA reads TGCAGGGGGACTAGCGGGATCAATGAGCAGTTCTTC.

Only a few counts were recorded for this clonotype. The gene calls are TRBV11-2 and TRBJ1-2; a possible D gene is TRBD1 (5 bases). Trimming left V 6 bases short and J 5 bases short, with 10 bases between. Germline lookup yields CDR1 SGHAT and CDR2 FQNNGV. The CDR3 contains 12 residues. The CDR3 region has the DNA TGTGCCAGCAGTCAGGGACTGTATGGCTACACCTTC. Translated, it gives CASSQGLYGYTF.

This clonotype was counted only a few times. The gene calls are TRBV7-8 and TRBJ2-1, with 9 bases lining up with TRBD1. Germline V gene data show CDR1 as SGHVS and CDR2 as FQNEAQ. The CDR3 is made up of 17 amino acids. Germline trimming cut 2 bases from V and 2 bases from J; bases unmatched to any gene: 7. CDR3 DNA sequence: TGTGCCAGCAGCTTATGGACCGGGACAGGGCCCTACAATGAGCAGTTCTTC. Amino acids: CASSLWTGTGPYNEQFF.

This sequence joins TRBV4-1 and TRBJ2-5; D not resolved. The CDR3 contains 15 residues. Germline CDR1 and CDR2: MGHRA and YSYEKL. V lost 4 bases and J 4 bases, leaving 16 bases between the germline ends. CDR3 nucleotide sequence: TGCGCCAGCAGCCCCCGAACAAGGAAGGCAGAGACCCAGTACTTC. This encodes CASSPRTRKAETQYF.

A few counts support this clonotype. This chain links TRBV6-2 or TRBV6-3 with TRBJ2-7; 10 bases are shared with TRBD2. The V and J ends lost 2 bases and 5 bases, in that order; junction bases with no gene match: 9. In germline, CDR1 is MNHEY, CDR2 SVGEGT. The CDR3 is 16 amino acids. CDR3 amino acids: CASSYRSGRASDEQYF. CDR3 in DNA: TGTGCCAGCAGTTACCGGAGCGGGAGGGCTTCAGACGAGCAGTACTTC.

The chain uses TRBV6-1 and TRBJ2-5, with TRBD2 identical over 12 bases. CDR3 length equals 17 residues. Germline CDR1 is MNHNS and CDR2 is SASEGT. V lost 6 bases to trimming and J lost 2 bases; unmatched junction nucleotides: 10. The CDR3 coding sequence is TGTGCCAGCAGCAGACTAGCGGGGGACCCGGGGCAAGAGACCCAGTACTTC. This translates into CASSRLAGDPGQETQYF.

This clonotype was observed many times. This chain connects TRBV12-3 or TRBV12-4 to TRBJ1-3; D ambiguous. This CDR3 has 12 residues. Trimming took off 6 bases at V and 5 bases at J, with 8 bases between the two ends. The CDR3 sequence is CASSLSRNTIYF. In nucleotides, the CDR3 is TGTGCCAGCAGCTTAAGTCGAAACACCATATATTTT.

The chain recombines TRBV5-1 with TRBJ2-5, with 8 bases that match TRBD1. The J segment lost 0 bases and the V segment lost 4 bases, leaving 14 bases of the junction unmatched. Germline CDR1 is SGHRS and CDR2 is YFSETQ. This CDR3 contains 18 residues. The CDR3 DNA follows: TGCGCCAGCAGCACCCGGACAGGGCGCCTGATGTACCAAGAGACCCAGTACTTC. It codes for CASSTRTGRLMYQETQYF. Full variable domain (remainder filled in from reference TRBV5-1 and TRBJ2-5): KAGVTQTPRYLIKTRGQQVTLSCSPISGHRSVSWYQQTPGQGLQFLFEYFSETQRNKGNFPGRFSGRQFSNSRSEMNVSTLELGDSALYLCASSTRTGRLMYQETQYFGPGTRLLVL.

This clonotype has more than one count but fewer than ten. The rearrangement joins TRBV12-3 or TRBV12-4 to TRBJ2-2; D is undetermined. Trimming took 7 bases from V and 2 from J, leaving 5 bases between them. The CDR3 totals 12 residues. This chain's CDR3 is CASTFNTGELFF. The CDR3 DNA sequence: TGTGCCAGCACCTTCAACACCGGGGAGCTGTTTTTT.